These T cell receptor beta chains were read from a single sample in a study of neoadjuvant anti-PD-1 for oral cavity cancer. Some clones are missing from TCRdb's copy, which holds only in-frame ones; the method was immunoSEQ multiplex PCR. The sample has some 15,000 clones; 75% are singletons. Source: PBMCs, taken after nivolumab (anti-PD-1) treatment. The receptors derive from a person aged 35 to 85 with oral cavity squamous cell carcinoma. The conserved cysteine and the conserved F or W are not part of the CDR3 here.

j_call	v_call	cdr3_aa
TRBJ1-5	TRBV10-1	ASSESGASQPQH
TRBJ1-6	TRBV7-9	ASSLFGPSSYNSPLH
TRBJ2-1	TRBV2	ASSPLVSYNEQF
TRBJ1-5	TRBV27	ASSGGGVQPQH
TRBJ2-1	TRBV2	ASSATSGRAREQF
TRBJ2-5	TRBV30	AWSARQGRQETQY
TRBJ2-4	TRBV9	ASSVAGGGGPGGNIQY
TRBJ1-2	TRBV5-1	ASSLVGDGIGGYT
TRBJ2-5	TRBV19	ASSVNFRGGETQY
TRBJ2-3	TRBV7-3	ASSRGTDTQY
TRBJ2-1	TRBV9	ASSAGFSYNEQF
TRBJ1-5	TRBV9	ASSVDDDQPQH
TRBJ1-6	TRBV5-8	ASSLYVTGFGNSPLH
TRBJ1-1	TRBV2	ASSEGVRTEAF
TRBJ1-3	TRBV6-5	ASSYGRHRNTIY
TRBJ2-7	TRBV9	ASSVAGGPGEQY
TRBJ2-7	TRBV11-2	ASSPSSSGAYEQY
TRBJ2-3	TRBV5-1	ASSLASGDFGGY
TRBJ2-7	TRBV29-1	SVRDILTYEQY
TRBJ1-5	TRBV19	ASSIGYSNQPQH
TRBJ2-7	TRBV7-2	ASSYAGTGFYEQY
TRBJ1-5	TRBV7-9	ASSPSYSNQPQH
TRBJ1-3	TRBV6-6	ASSAHGNTIY
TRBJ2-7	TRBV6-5	ASSYAYEQY
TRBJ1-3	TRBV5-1	ASSHGTGGGGNTIY
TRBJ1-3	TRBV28	ASSRPDRGGNTIY
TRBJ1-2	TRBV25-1	ASSEWGTATFGYT